The present T cell receptor (beta chain) was sequenced within a study of blood T cell repertoires in COVID-19. As for the study in general: COVID-19 samples collected from the United States, Italy and Spain covered acute and convalescent phases. Nucleic acid was either cDNA or gDNA, and it came from T cells, B-cell-depleted T cells, or PBMCs.

Authors' methods: It was from reference gene primer amplification that nucleated cell counts were estimated. Clones were read by immunoSEQ multiplex PCR, and TCRdb kept only the in-frame ones, dropping some. The V and J calls and clone size come from that table; D and trimming were worked out from the DNA. The sample shows some 150,000 clones, 65% to 90% of them seen only once. V was clipped by 2 bases and J by 1 base, with 9 bases between them. There are 14 residues in the CDR3. From germline, CDR1 is SGHRS and CDR2 YFSETQ. The chain recombines TRBV5-1 with TRBJ1-1; no firm D call. This TCR was sampled from a man between 65 and 80 years old with acute or convalescent COVID-19. Material for sequencing was peripheral blood. The CDR3: CASSFGEGNTEAFF. The CDR3 nucleotides are TGCGCCAGCAGCTTTGGCGAGGGGAACACTGAAGCTTTCTTT.